This T cell receptor beta chain was documented in a study of cytomegalovirus exposure and HLA in healthy donors. Notes on the study in general: According to a subsequent analysis, TCR clusters identified in the first cohort showed a tendency to co-occur across the roughly 130 validation repertoires. Cytomegalovirus association was listed for roughly 160 TCR beta chains.

This clone was detected once. The antigen remains unidentified. TCRdb keeps only in-frame clones here, not all; method: immunoSEQ multiplex PCR. Here the sample spans roughly 120,000 clones, roughly 90% being singletons. This CDR3 contains 13 residues. Germline V gene lookup returns CDR1 SGHRS and CDR2 YFSETQ. V lost 1 base and J lost 5; bases outside the gene matches: 1. The rearrangement uses TRBV5-1 and TRBJ1-1, with 8 bases matching TRBD1. The specimen sequenced was PBMCs. The TCR originated in a woman under 30 in good health and CMV-seropositive. CDR3 region: CASSLTGGTEAFF. CDR3 DNA: TGCGCCAGCAGCTTGACAGGGGGTACTGAAGCTTTCTTT.